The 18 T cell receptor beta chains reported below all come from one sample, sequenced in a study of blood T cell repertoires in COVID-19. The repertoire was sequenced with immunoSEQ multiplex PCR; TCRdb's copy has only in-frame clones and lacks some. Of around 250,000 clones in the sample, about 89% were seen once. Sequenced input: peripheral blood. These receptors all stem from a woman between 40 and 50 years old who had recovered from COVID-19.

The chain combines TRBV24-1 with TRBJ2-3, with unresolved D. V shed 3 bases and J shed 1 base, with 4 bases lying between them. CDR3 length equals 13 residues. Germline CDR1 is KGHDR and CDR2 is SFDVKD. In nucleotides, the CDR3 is TGTGCCACCAGTGATCGCGGCACAGATACGCAGTATTTT. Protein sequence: CATSDRGTDTQYF.

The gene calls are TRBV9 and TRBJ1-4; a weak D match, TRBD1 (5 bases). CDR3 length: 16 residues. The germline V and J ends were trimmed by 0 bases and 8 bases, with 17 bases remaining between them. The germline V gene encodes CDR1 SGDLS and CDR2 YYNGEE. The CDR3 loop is CASSVEGTPVKEKLFF. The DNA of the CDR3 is TGTGCCAGCAGCGTAGAGGGGACTCCGGTGAAGGAAAAACTGTTTTTT.

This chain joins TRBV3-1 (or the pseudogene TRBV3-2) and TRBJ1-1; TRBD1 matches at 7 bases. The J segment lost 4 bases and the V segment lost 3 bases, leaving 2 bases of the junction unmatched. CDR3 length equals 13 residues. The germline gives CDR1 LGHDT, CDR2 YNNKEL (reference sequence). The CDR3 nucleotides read TGTGCCAGCAGCCACTACAGGGGCACTGAAGCTTTCTTT. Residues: CASSHYRGTEAFF.

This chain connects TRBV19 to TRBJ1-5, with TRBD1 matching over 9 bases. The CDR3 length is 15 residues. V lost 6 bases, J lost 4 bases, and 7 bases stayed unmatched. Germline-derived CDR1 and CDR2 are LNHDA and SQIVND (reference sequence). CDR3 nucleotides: TGTGCCAGTAGCGCAGGACAGGGGAGGAATCAGCCCCAGCATTTT. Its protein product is CASSAGQGRNQPQHF.

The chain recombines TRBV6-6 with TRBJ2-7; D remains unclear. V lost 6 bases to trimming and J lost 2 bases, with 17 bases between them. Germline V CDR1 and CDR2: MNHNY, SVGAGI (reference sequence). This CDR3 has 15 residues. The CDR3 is CASSLVTGGAYEQYF. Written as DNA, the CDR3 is TGTGCCAGCAGCCTGGTAACGGGTGGAGCCTACGAGCAGTACTTC.

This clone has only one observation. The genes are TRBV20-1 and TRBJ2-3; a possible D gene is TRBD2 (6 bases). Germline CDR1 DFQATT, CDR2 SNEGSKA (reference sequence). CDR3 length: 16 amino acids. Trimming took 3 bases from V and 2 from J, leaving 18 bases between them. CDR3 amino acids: CSASAPGLQITDTQYF. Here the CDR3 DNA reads TGCAGTGCTAGTGCTCCGGGACTCCAAATCACAGATACGCAGTATTTT.

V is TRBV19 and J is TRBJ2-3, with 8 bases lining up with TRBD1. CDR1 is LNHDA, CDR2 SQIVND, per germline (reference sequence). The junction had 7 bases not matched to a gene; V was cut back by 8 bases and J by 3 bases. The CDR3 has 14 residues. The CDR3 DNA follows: TGTGCCAGTTGGACAGGGATCGGGACAGATACGCAGTATTTT. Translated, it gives CASWTGIGTDTQYF.

CDR3 in DNA: TGTGCCAGCAGCTTAGGGAAAGGGGCGCAGAGTGAAGCTTTCTTT. Protein sequence: CASSLGKGAQSEAFF. The chain links TRBV7-6 to TRBJ1-1; D might be TRBD1 (5 bases). Trimming removed 1 base at V and 7 bases at J, with 16 bases between. The CDR3 runs 15 residues. CDR1 and CDR2 from the germline V gene are SGHVS and FNYEAQ.

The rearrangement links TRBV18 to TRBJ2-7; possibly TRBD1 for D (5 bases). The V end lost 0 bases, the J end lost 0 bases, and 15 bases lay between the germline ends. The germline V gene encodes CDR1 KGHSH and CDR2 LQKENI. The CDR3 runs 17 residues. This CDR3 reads CASSPPRRGSRSYEQYF. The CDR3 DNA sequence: TGTGCCAGCTCACCACCGAGAAGGGGCTCCCGCTCCTACGAGCAGTACTTC.

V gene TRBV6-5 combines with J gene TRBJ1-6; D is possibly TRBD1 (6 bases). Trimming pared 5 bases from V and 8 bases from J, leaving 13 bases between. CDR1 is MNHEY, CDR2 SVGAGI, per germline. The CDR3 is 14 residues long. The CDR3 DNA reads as TGTGCCAGCAGTCGGACAGTCTGGGATTCACCCCTCCACTTT. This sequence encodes CASSRTVWDSPLHF.

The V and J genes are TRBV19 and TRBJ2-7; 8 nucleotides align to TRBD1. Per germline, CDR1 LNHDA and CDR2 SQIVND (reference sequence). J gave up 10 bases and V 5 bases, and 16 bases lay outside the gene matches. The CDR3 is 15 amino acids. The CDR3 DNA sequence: TGTGCCAGTAGTCTTTGGGCGGATCGACAGGGGAAACAGTACTTC. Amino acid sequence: CASSLWADRQGKQYF. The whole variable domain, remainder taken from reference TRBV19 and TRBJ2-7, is DGGITQSPKYLFRKEGQNVTLSCEQNLNHDAMYWYRQDPGQGLRLIYYSQIVNDFQKGDIAEGYSVSREKKESFPLTVTSAQKNPTAFYLCASSLWADRQGKQYFGPGTRLTVT.

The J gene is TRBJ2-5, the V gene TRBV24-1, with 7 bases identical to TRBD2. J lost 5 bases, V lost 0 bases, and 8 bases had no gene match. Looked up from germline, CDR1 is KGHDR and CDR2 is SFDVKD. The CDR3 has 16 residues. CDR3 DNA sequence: TGTGCCACCAGTGATTTGCAGGCTCGGGGAGGGGAGACCCAGTACTTC. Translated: CATSDLQARGGETQYF.

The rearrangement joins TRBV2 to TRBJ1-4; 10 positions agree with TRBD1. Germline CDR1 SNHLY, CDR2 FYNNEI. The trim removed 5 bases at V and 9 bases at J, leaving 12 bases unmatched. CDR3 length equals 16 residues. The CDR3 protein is CASSTTGDRGKKKLFF. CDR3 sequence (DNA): TGTGCCAGCAGTACAACAGGGGACAGGGGAAAGAAAAAACTGTTTTTT.

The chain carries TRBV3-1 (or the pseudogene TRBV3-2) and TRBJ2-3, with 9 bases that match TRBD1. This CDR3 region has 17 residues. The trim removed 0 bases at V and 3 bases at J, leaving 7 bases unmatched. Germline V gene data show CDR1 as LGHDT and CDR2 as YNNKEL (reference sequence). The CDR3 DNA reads TGTGCCAGCAGCCAAGACCCCGGGACAGGGACAACAGATACGCAGTATTTT. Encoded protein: CASSQDPGTGTTDTQYF.

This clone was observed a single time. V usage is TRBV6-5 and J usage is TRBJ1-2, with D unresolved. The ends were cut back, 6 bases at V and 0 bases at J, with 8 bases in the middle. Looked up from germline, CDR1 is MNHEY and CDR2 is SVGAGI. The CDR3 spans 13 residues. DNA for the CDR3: TGTGCCAGCAGCCCCACGGCTAACTATGGCTACACCTTC. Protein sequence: CASSPTANYGYTF.

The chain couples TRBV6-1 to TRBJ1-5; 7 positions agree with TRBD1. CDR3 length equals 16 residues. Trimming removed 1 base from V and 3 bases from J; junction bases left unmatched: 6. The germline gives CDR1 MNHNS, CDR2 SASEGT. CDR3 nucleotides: TGTGCCAGCAGTGAAGGAGGGGGCCATTACAATCAGCCCCAGCATTTT. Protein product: CASSEGGGHYNQPQHF.

The CDR3 is CASSLAGVGNNEQFF. The CDR3 DNA is TGTGCCAGCAGCCTAGCGGGAGTGGGCAACAATGAGCAGTTCTTC. The chain uses TRBV5-4 and TRBJ2-1, with 10 bases fitting TRBD2. The germline CDR1 and CDR2 sequences are SGHNT and YYREEE (reference sequence). Germline trimming cut 4 bases from V and 5 bases from J; bases unmatched to any gene: 6. The CDR3 loop spans 15 amino acids.

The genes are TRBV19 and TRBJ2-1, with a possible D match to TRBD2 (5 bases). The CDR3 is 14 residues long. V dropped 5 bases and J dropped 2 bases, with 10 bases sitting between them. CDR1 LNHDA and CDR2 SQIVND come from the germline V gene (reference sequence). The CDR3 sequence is CASSEGFTYNEQFF. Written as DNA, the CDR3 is TGTGCCAGTAGTGAGGGATTCACCTACAATGAGCAGTTCTTC.